This entry features one T cell receptor beta chain sequence. A junction end diverges from the germline sequence, so it may reflect a read error. This sample is drawn from a study of blood T cell repertoires in COVID-19. Looking at the study overall: The samples span acute and convalescent COVID-19 from the United States, Italy and Spain. From T cells, B-cell-depleted T cells, or PBMCs came the material, which was cDNA or gDNA.

Germline CDR1 and CDR2: MNHEY and SVGAGI. The CDR3 has 15 residues. Original handling: Reference gene primers were amplified, and this amplification served to estimate nucleated cell counts. Assay: immunoSEQ multiplex PCR; the TCRdb copy retains only in-frame clones and omits some. The V and J calls and clone size were taken over from that table, and D and trimming were inferred from the DNA. The sample yields roughly 170,000 clones, about 85% seen once. The chain is built from TRBV6-5 and TRBJ1-6; 7 nucleotides line up with TRBD1. The sequence was obtained from a man between 60 and 70 years old who had recovered from COVID-19. The sequenced sample was peripheral blood. The CDR3 DNA reads as TGTGTCAGCACGCCGACAGGGAACTTTAATTCACCCCTCCACTTT. This codes for CVSTPTGNFNSPLHF.